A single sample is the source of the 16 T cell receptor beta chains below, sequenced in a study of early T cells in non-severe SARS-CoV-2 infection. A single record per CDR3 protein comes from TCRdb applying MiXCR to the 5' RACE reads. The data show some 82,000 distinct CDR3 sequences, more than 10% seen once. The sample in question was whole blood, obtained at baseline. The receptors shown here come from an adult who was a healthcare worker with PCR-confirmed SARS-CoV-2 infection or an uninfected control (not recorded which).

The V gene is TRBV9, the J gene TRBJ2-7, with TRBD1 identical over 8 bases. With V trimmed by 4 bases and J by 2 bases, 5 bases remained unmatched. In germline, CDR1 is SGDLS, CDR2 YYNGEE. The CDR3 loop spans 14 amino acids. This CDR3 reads CASSTQGGPYEQYF. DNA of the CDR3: TGTGCCAGCAGCACACAGGGGGGACCCTACGAGCAGTACTTC.

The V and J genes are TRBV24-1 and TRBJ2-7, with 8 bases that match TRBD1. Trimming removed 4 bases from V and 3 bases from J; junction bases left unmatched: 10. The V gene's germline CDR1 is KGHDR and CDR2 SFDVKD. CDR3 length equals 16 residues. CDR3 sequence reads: CATSDTDGQGGYEQYF. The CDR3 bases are TGTGCCACCAGTGACACGGATGGACAGGGCGGCTACGAGCAGTACTTC.

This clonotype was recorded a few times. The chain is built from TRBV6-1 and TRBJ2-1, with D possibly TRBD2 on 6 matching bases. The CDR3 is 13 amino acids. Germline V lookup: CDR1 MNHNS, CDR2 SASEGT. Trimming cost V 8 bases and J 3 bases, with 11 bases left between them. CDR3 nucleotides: TGTGCCAGCGGAGGACTACGCTACAATGAGCAGTTCTTC. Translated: CASGGLRYNEQFF.

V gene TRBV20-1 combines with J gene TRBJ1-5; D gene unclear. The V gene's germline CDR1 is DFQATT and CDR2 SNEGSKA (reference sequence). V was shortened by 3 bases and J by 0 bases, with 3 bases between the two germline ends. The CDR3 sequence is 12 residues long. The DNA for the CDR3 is TGCAGTGCTAGGAATAGCAATCAGCCCCAGCATTTT. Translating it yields CSARNSNQPQHF.

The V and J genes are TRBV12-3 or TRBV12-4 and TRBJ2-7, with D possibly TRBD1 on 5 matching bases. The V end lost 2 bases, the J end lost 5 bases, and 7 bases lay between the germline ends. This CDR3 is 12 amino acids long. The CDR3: CASSLRGDEQYF. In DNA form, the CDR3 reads TGTGCCAGCAGTTTAAGGGGCGACGAGCAGTACTTC.

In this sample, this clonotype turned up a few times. This CDR3 reads CASSPLGGAYNEQFF. CDR3 bases: TGTGCCAGCAGCCCTTTGGGGGGCGCCTACAATGAGCAGTTCTTC. The chain links TRBV11-2 to TRBJ2-1; D tentatively fits TRBD1 or TRBD2 (6 bases each). The CDR3 is made up of 15 amino acids. From germline, CDR1 is SGHAT and CDR2 FQNNGV. Trimming stripped 5 bases from V and 2 bases from J, with 13 bases between.

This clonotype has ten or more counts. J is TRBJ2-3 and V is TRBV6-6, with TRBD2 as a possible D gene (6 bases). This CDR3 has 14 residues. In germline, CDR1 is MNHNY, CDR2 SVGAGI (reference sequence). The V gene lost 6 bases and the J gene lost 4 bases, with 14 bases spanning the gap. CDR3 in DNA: TGTGCCAGCAGCCTAAGCCCGGGGGCAGATACGCAGTATTTT. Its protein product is CASSLSPGADTQYF.

CDR3 sequence reads: CASSARDTTNEKLFF. CDR3 nucleotide sequence: TGTGCCAGCAGCGCCAGGGACACAACTAATGAAAAACTGTTTTTT. The chain uses TRBV7-8 and TRBJ1-4, with D tentatively TRBD1 (6 bases). Trimming removed 5 bases at V and 0 bases at J, with 10 bases between. Germline V gene lookup returns CDR1 SGHVS and CDR2 FQNEAQ. The CDR3 length is 15 residues.

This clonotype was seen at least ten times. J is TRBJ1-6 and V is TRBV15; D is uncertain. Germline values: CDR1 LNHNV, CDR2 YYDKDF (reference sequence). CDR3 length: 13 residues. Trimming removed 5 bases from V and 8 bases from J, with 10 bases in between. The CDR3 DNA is TGTGCCACCAGCTCCCGTCTAGATTCACCCCTCCACTTT. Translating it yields CATSSRLDSPLHF.

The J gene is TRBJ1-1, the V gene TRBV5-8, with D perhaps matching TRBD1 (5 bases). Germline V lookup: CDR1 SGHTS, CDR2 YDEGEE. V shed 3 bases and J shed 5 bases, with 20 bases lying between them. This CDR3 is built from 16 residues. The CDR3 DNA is TGTGCCAGCAGCTCTCAGGGCGCGATGCGAGGGACTGAAGCTTTCTTT. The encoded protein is CASSSQGAMRGTEAFF.

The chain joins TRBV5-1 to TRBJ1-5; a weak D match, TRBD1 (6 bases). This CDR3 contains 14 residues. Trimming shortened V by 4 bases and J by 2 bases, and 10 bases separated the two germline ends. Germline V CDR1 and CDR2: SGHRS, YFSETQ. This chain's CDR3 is CASSIRGGNQPQHF. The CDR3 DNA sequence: TGCGCCAGCAGCATCAGGGGAGGCAATCAGCCCCAGCATTTT.

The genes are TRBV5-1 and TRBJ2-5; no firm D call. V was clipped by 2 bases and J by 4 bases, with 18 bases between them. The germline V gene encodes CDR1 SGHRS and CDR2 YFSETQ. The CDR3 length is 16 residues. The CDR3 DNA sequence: TGCGCCAGCAGCTTCAACTCCATCCGGGTCGGAGAGACCCAGTACTTC. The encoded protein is CASSFNSIRVGETQYF.

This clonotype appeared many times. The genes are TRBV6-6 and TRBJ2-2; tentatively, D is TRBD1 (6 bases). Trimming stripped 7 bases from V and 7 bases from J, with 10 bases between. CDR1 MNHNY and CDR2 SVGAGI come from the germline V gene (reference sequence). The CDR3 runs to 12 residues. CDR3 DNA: TGTGCCAGCAACGCGGACAGCGGGGAGCTGTTTTTT. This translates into CASNADSGELFF.

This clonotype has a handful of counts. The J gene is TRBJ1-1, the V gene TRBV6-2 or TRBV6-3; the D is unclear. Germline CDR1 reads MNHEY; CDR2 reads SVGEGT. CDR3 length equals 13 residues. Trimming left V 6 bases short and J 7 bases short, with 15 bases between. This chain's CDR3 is CASRLPPGIEAFF. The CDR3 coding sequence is TGTGCCAGCAGACTTCCGCCCGGGATTGAAGCTTTCTTT.

The CDR3 sequence: CSVESLSYGYTF. CDR3 nucleotide sequence: TGCAGCGTTGAATCACTGAGCTATGGCTACACCTTC. The chain uses TRBV29-1 and TRBJ1-2, with D unresolved. The CDR3 is 12 residues long. Germline V lookup: CDR1 SQVTM, CDR2 ANQGSEA. Deletions cut 2 bases from V and 4 bases from J, with 8 bases between.

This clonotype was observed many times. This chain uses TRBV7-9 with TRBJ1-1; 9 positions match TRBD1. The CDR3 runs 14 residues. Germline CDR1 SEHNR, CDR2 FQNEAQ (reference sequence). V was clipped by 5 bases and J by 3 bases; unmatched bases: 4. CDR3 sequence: CASSKQGADTEAFF. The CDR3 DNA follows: TGTGCCAGCAGCAAACAGGGGGCGGACACTGAAGCTTTCTTT.